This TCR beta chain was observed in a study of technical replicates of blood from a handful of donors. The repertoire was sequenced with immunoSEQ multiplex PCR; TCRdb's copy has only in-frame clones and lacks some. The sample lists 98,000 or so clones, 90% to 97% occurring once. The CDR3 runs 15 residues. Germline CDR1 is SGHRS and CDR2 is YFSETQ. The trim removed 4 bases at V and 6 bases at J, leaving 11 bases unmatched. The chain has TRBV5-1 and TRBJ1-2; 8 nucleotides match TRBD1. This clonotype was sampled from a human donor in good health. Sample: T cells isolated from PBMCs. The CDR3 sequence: CASSVEVGQGDGYTF. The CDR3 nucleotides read TGCGCCAGCAGCGTAGAAGTCGGACAGGGAGATGGCTACACCTTC.